This T cell receptor beta chain was captured in a study of blood T cell repertoires in COVID-19. Study as a whole: Acute-phase and convalescent COVID-19 samples originated in the United States, Italy and Spain. The cDNA or gDNA used as material had been derived from T cells, B-cell-depleted T cells, or PBMCs.

The trim removed 1 base at V and 6 bases at J, leaving 5 bases unmatched. CDR1 and CDR2 (germline): SGHRS, YFSETQ. The CDR3 extends over 15 amino acids. In the authors' workflow: Cell counts per sample came from amplifying reference gene primers. Method: immunoSEQ multiplex PCR; TCRdb's copy keeps in-frame clones and lacks some. Clone size and V and J calls were adopted from that table, with D and trimming inferred from the DNA. The data contain approximately 150,000 clones, around 90% of them singletons. The genes are TRBV5-1 and TRBJ2-2; the match to TRBD2 covers 8 bases. This receptor was identified in a man aged 55-75 years with active or convalescent COVID-19. Source material: peripheral blood. The chain's CDR3 is CASSLFAGGAGELFF. The CDR3, as DNA: TGCGCCAGCAGCTTGTTTGCGGGAGGTGCCGGGGAGCTGTTTTTT.